These T cell receptor beta chains were read from a single sample in a study of early T cells in non-severe SARS-CoV-2 infection. Using its own MiXCR run on the 5' RACE reads, TCRdb lists one record per CDR3 protein. In the table there are around 56,000 distinct CDR3 sequences, about 7.7% of which are singletons. The sample in question was whole blood, obtained at baseline. All receptors derive from an adult who was a healthcare worker with PCR-confirmed SARS-CoV-2 infection or an uninfected control (not recorded which). CDR3s include the opening cysteine and the closing phenylalanine or tryptophan. D genes are given only for firm matches. The size field is filled for only some rows; it gives once, few, many or a size class.

CDR3nt	CDR3aa	v_gene	j_gene	len	d_gene	abundance
TGTGCCAGCAGCCCCCCCGGAGCTAGCACAGATACGCAGTATTTT	CASSPPGASTDTQYF	TRBV11-2	TRBJ2-3	15	-	-
TGTGCCAGCAGCTTACATCCGGGAGGCGCAGAGACCCAGTACTTC	CASSLHPGGAETQYF	TRBV7-9	TRBJ2-5	15	TRBD2	-
TGTGCCAGCAGCCCCCAGGACCGCACAGATACGCAGTATTTT	CASSPQDRTDTQYF	TRBV4-2	TRBJ2-3	14	-	-
TGTGCCAGCAGTTACTCGTCCGTGGCGGACGAAATAAAGAGCTCCTACAATGAGCAGTTCTTC	CASSYSSVADEIKSSYNEQFF	TRBV6-2/TRBV6-3	TRBJ2-1	21	-	many
TGCAGTGCTAGAGTTCCGATGGGTGATACGCAGTATTTT	CSARVPMGDTQYF	TRBV20-1	TRBJ2-3	13	-	-
TGCGCCAGCAGCTTGGTGGTAGCGGGAGCTGAAGATACGCAGTATTTT	CASSLVVAGAEDTQYF	TRBV5-1	TRBJ2-3	16	TRBD2	-
TGTGCCAGCAGCCCAGGGGGTATCTCTGGAAACACCATATATTTT	CASSPGGISGNTIYF	TRBV5-4	TRBJ1-3	15	TRBD1	-
TGTGCCAGCAGTGCAGGGACTAGCGAGACCCCATTGTTCTTC	CASSAGTSETPLFF	TRBV6-4	TRBJ2-1	14	TRBD2	medium-sized
TGTGCCAGCAGCTTAGTGGGAACTAGTGGAGCCTACGAGCAGTACTTC	CASSLVGTSGAYEQYF	TRBV7-2	TRBJ2-7	16	-	many
TGTGCCAGCAGTGCGGCGTCAGCTACCTCCTATGGCTACACCTTC	CASSAASATSYGYTF	TRBV2	TRBJ1-2	15	-	few
TGTGCCAGCAGCTTCCATAGGGGGAGCGGAGAGACCCAGTACTTC	CASSFHRGSGETQYF	TRBV12-3/TRBV12-4	TRBJ2-5	15	-	-
TGTGCCAGCAGCGGAGGAGGACCATTGAAGGCATCTGAAAACACCATATATTTT	CASSGGGPLKASENTIYF	TRBV9	TRBJ1-3	18	-	few
TGTGCCAGCAGTCCACACCGGGCCTTTAACTATGGCTACACCTTC	CASSPHRAFNYGYTF	TRBV28	TRBJ1-2	15	-	few
TGTGCCAGCGGCCCGGGGATCTCCTACGAGCAGTACTTC	CASGPGISYEQYF	TRBV12-3/TRBV12-4	TRBJ2-7	13	-	many
TGCAGTGCTCCGGACAGGGGAATCTACGAGCAGTACTTC	CSAPDRGIYEQYF	TRBV20-1	TRBJ2-7	13	TRBD1	once
TGTGCCAGCAGGATGTGGGACAGCTACAATCAGCCCCAGCATTTT	CASRMWDSYNQPQHF	TRBV6-1	TRBJ1-5	15	TRBD1	many
TGTGCCAGCAGCTCCACAGGGTCCTACGAGCAGTACTTC	CASSSTGSYEQYF	TRBV11-1	TRBJ2-7	13	-	few
TGTGCCAGCAGCCAGGGGACGTCGCCTAGCACAGATACGCAGTATTTT	CASSQGTSPSTDTQYF	TRBV14	TRBJ2-3	16	-	few
TGTGCCAGCAGTTCCCGGGACAGGGTTAGGGAGCAGTACTTC	CASSSRDRVREQYF	TRBV6-5	TRBJ2-7	14	TRBD1	many
TGTGCCAGCAGCCAGTACCGCGTAGCGGGAGGGCCCGATGCGCAGTACTTC	CASSQYRVAGGPDAQYF	TRBV3-1	TRBJ2-7	17	TRBD2	few
TGTGCCAGCAGTTTAGTCCGTAACATGAACACTGAAGCTTTCTTT	CASSLVRNMNTEAFF	TRBV28	TRBJ1-1	15	-	many
TGTGCCAGCAGTTTCGCGGCGGGGGGCCAAGAGACCCAGTACTTC	CASSFAAGGQETQYF	TRBV12-3/TRBV12-4	TRBJ2-5	15	TRBD2	many
TGCAGTGCTACCCGGGACAGTCTCTACAATGAGCAGTTCTTC	CSATRDSLYNEQFF	TRBV20-1	TRBJ2-1	14	TRBD1	-
TGTGCCAGCAGCTTTCGACATACTCCGGAAAAACTGTTTTTT	CASSFRHTPEKLFF	TRBV7-2	TRBJ1-4	14	-	few
TGTGCCAGCAGCTTGTGGCAGAGCTCCTACAATGAGCAGTTCTTC	CASSLWQSSYNEQFF	TRBV5-5	TRBJ2-1	15	-	many
TGTGCCAGCAGCTTAGAGATGTGGGAGGGGTCCTACAATGAGCAGTTCTTC	CASSLEMWEGSYNEQFF	TRBV7-2	TRBJ2-1	17	TRBD2	many
TGTGCCAGCTCACCATCAATCAGGGGAGAGGAGCAGTACTTC	CASSPSIRGEEQYF	TRBV18	TRBJ2-7	14	-	-
TGCAGCGTTGAAGACGACCAATACGAGCAGTACTTC	CSVEDDQYEQYF	TRBV29-1	TRBJ2-7	12	-	many
TGTGCCAGCAGCCCCGGGACTAGAGACACCGGGGAGCTGTTTTTT	CASSPGTRDTGELFF	TRBV11-3	TRBJ2-2	15	TRBD2	few
TGCGCCAGCAGCTTGGAGCCCCTCTTTAGCGGGAGTGGGGTTAGGAATGAGCAGTTCTTC	CASSLEPLFSGSGVRNEQFF	TRBV5-1	TRBJ2-1	20	TRBD2	-
TGTGCCAGCAGCCAACAGCGTAGTGGTGGCTACACCTTC	CASSQQRSGGYTF	TRBV3-1	TRBJ1-2	13	-	few
TGTGCCAGCTCACCAACTGGACAGGGGGCTGGGGAGCAGTACTTC	CASSPTGQGAGEQYF	TRBV18	TRBJ2-7	15	TRBD1	-
TGCAGTGCTCACGGGACAAAGCACACTGAAGCTTTCTTT	CSAHGTKHTEAFF	TRBV20-1	TRBJ1-1	13	-	many
TGTGCCAGTAGTCCGGGCAGATATAGCAATCAGCCCCAGCATTTT	CASSPGRYSNQPQHF	TRBV19	TRBJ1-5	15	-	-
TGTGCCAGCAGCTCATGGGAACCTGGCAATGAGCAGTTCTTC	CASSSWEPGNEQFF	TRBV11-3	TRBJ2-1	14	-	few
TGTGCCAGCAGCGTAGGCGGGGGCACGAACTACGAGCAGTACTTC	CASSVGGGTNYEQYF	TRBV9	TRBJ2-7	15	-	many
TGCGCCAGCAGCCAAGATCCCCAGCCCCTTAACACCATATATTTT	CASSQDPQPLNTIYF	TRBV4-1	TRBJ1-3	15	-	-
TGTGCCAGCAGAACGCCGTGGGGGCAGTATTTT	CASRTPWGQYF	TRBV27	TRBJ2-3	11	-	-
TGTGCCAGCAGCTTAGCGCCTCGAGGGCCAAGCTCCTACGAGCAGTACTTC	CASSLAPRGPSSYEQYF	TRBV7-9	TRBJ2-7	17	-	-
TGTGCCAGCAGTGACCCACCGGGGCCAGATACGCAGTATTTT	CASSDPPGPDTQYF	TRBV2	TRBJ2-3	14	-	many
TGTGCCAGCAGTTTAGCGGGACAGGGGAGTACTGAGCAGTTCTTC	CASSLAGQGSTEQFF	TRBV12-3/TRBV12-4	TRBJ2-1	15	TRBD1	-